One and the same sample provided the 20 T cell receptor beta chains below, sequenced in a study of CD8 T cells in Susac syndrome. A quantity of about 0.45 to 1 ug RNA underwent reverse transcription using random hexamers. TCRdb reprocessed the immunoSEQ multiplex PCR reads with MiXCR, giving one entry per CDR3 protein. The top ten clones hold around 0.49% of a sample with around 130,000 distinct CDR3 sequences, 80% of them seen once. The source material was CD8+ T cells from PBMCs. Receptors originate from a human donor with multiple sclerosis.

The chain recombines TRBV12-3 or TRBV12-4 with TRBJ1-2; D is unresolved. The CDR3 runs to 15 residues. V was cut by 7 bases and J by 5 bases, with 20 bases left in between. CDR3 sequence reads: CASTLPPGSSYGYTF. CDR3 nucleotide sequence: TGTGCCAGCACCCTCCCCCCGGGTTCGTCTTATGGCTACACCTTC.

V is TRBV7-9 and J is TRBJ2-3; 8 positions agree with TRBD2. J was trimmed by 1 base and V by 0 bases; bases with no gene match: 0. The germline gives CDR1 SEHNR, CDR2 FQNEAQ (reference sequence). CDR3 length equals 15 residues. In DNA form, the CDR3 reads TGTGCCAGCAGCTTAGCTAGCGGGGGCACAGATACGCAGTATTTT. It is translated as CASSLASGGTDTQYF. Full variable domain (missing parts from reference TRBV7-9 and TRBJ2-3): DTGVSQNPRHKITKRGQNVTFRCDPISEHNRLYWYRQTLGQGPEFLTYFQNEAQLEKSRLLSDRFSAERPKGSFSTLEIQRTEQGDSAMYLCASSLASGGTDTQYFGPGTRLTVL.

The gene calls are TRBV20-1 and TRBJ2-5; TRBD2 matches at 9 bases. The CDR3 has 18 residues. J gave up 0 bases and V 5 bases, and 16 bases lay outside the gene matches. CDR1 and CDR2 from the germline V gene are DFQATT and SNEGSKA (reference sequence). For the CDR3, the DNA is TGCAGTGCTCCCTCTGTGGTAGCGGGGGATTTGTACCAAGAGACCCAGTACTTC. Translated, it gives CSAPSVVAGDLYQETQYF.

This clonotype was counted once. The chain couples TRBV28 to TRBJ1-6, with 8 bases that match TRBD1. Germline-derived CDR1 and CDR2 are MDHEN and SYDVKM. V was clipped by 6 bases and J by 7 bases; unmatched bases: 5. The CDR3 length is 14 residues. The CDR3 DNA is TGTGCCAGCAGGGACGACAGGGGAAATTCACCCCTCCACTTT. Translating it yields CASRDDRGNSPLHF.

The chain has TRBV20-1 and TRBJ1-5, with 7 bases matching TRBD1. V lost 2 bases, J lost 4 bases, and 11 bases stayed unmatched. This CDR3 has 16 residues. Germline V CDR1 and CDR2: DFQATT, SNEGSKA (reference sequence). The CDR3 DNA sequence: TGCAGTGCTAGAACCGGCAGGGGGTTCGGGAATCAGCCCCAGCATTTT. Translating gives CSARTGRGFGNQPQHF.

The chain uses TRBV5-5 and TRBJ2-1, with TRBD2 matching 8 bases. Unmatched junction bases numbered 9, after V lost 6 bases and J lost 7 bases. This CDR3 is built from 14 residues. Germline loops: CDR1 SGHKS, CDR2 YYEKEE (reference sequence). The CDR3 here is CASNREGRGNEQFF. The CDR3 region has the DNA TGTGCCAGCAATCGGGAGGGCAGAGGGAATGAGCAGTTCTTC.

This clonotype was counted a single time. The chain recombines TRBV7-9 with TRBJ1-1; possibly TRBD1 for D (6 bases). V lost 6 bases and J lost 0, with 14 bases in between. The CDR3 runs to 15 residues. CDR1 is SEHNR, CDR2 FQNEAQ, per germline (reference sequence). The CDR3 DNA is TGTGCCAGCAGTATTCCGGGACACATGAACACTGAAGCTTTCTTT. The encoded protein is CASSIPGHMNTEAFF. Full variable domain (missing parts from reference TRBV7-9 and TRBJ1-1): DTGVSQNPRHKITKRGQNVTFRCDPISEHNRLYWYRQTLGQGPEFLTYFQNEAQLEKSRLLSDRFSAERPKGSFSTLEIQRTEQGDSAMYLCASSIPGHMNTEAFFGQGTRLTVV.

V and J are TRBV20-1 and TRBJ2-3; possibly TRBD2 for D (5 bases). CDR1 and CDR2 (germline): DFQATT, SNEGSKA (reference sequence). The CDR3 is made up of 14 amino acids. The V and J ends lost 5 bases and 6 bases respectively, with 18 bases between them. The CDR3 DNA reads as TGCAGTGCTCCCCGCGAGGGATTTTTTGATACGCAGTATTTT. Its protein is CSAPREGFFDTQYF.

With regard to this clonotype: An end of the junction differs from the germline gene, which may be a read error. The V gene is TRBV5-1, the J gene TRBJ2-1; D unclear. The CDR3 is made up of 12 amino acids. Germline V gene sequence: CDR1 SGHRS, CDR2 YFSETQ. CDR3 nucleotides: TGCGCCAGCAGCGAAAGACCCAATGGGCAGTTCTTC. Translated: CASSERPNGQFF.

V is TRBV28 and J is TRBJ2-7; 8 bases align to TRBD1. The CDR3 totals 16 residues. CDR1 and CDR2 from the germline V gene are MDHEN and SYDVKM. V was clipped by 3 bases and J by 5 bases; unmatched bases: 12. CDR3 DNA sequence: TGTGCCAGCAGTTTTGATGTAGCCAGGGGGCCCCACGAGCAGTACTTC. It codes for CASSFDVARGPHEQYF.

The J gene is TRBJ2-1, the V gene TRBV11-1, with D perhaps TRBD2 (6 bases). The CDR3 consists of 14 residues. Trimming left V 0 bases short and J 7 bases short, with 10 bases between. Germline values: CDR1 SGHAT, CDR2 FQDESV (reference sequence). DNA for the CDR3: TGTGCCAGCAGCTTAGCGGGGGGAGCGAATGAGCAGTTCTTC. Protein: CASSLAGGANEQFF.

V and J are TRBV7-9 and TRBJ1-1; possibly TRBD1 for D (5 bases). V shed 4 bases and J shed 1 base, with 13 bases lying between them. The CDR3 contains 15 residues. Germline assignment: CDR1 SEHNR and CDR2 FQNEAQ (reference sequence). The CDR3 loop is CASSYSGAENTEAFF. For the CDR3, the DNA is TGTGCCAGCAGCTATAGCGGGGCGGAGAACACTGAAGCTTTCTTT.

This sequence joins TRBV25-1 and TRBJ1-1, with a possible D match to TRBD1 (6 bases). Germline values: CDR1 MGHDK, CDR2 SYGVNS. The CDR3 consists of 15 residues. V was clipped by 5 bases and J by 3 bases, with 16 bases between them. CDR3 nucleotide sequence: TGTGCCAGCAGTCTGGCAGGGGATATCTACACTGAAGCTTTCTTT. It encodes CASSLAGDIYTEAFF.

The CDR3 nucleotides are TGTGCCAGCAGCTTGTCTGGATCTGGAAACACCATATATTTT. This translates into CASSLSGSGNTIYF. The V and J genes are TRBV5-6 and TRBJ1-3; D is unclear. With 1 base removed from V and 1 base from J, the gap between germline ends came to 6 bases. This CDR3 spans 14 amino acids. CDR1 and CDR2 from the germline V gene are SGHDT and YYEEEE.

The genes are TRBV20-1 and TRBJ2-1, with D possibly matching TRBD2 (6 bases). The germline V and J ends were trimmed by 4 bases and 6 bases, with 16 bases remaining between them. From germline, CDR1 is DFQATT and CDR2 SNEGSKA (reference sequence). The CDR3 runs 14 residues. CDR3 region: CSATGLLHTNEQFF. The CDR3 bases are TGCAGTGCTACGGGACTTTTACATACCAATGAGCAGTTCTTC.

This chain joins TRBV19 and TRBJ1-2; no clear D. This CDR3 is 12 amino acids long. Germline V CDR1 and CDR2: LNHDA, SQIVND (reference sequence). Trimming took 4 bases from V and 5 from J, leaving 8 bases between them. The CDR3 sequence: CASSNSPYGYTF. The CDR3 bases are TGTGCCAGTAGTAACAGCCCTTATGGCTACACCTTC.

This chain joins TRBV19 and TRBJ2-3; tentative D call: TRBD1 (6 bases). The CDR3 contains 15 residues. Germline CDR1 LNHDA, CDR2 SQIVND (reference sequence). The V gene lost 7 bases and the J gene lost 2 bases, with 16 bases spanning the gap. CDR3: CASTAFGQPTDTQYF. DNA for the CDR3: TGTGCCAGTACCGCCTTCGGACAGCCCACAGATACGCAGTATTTT. Based on the CDR3 plus reference TRBV19 and TRBJ2-3, the full variable domain is DGGITQSPKYLFRKEGQNVTLSCEQNLNHDAMYWYRQDPGQGLRLIYYSQIVNDFQKGDIAEGYSVSREKKESFPLTVTSAQKNPTAFYLCASTAFGQPTDTQYFGPGTRLTVL.

The V and J genes are TRBV4-1 and TRBJ2-3, with 10 bases aligning to TRBD1. V lost 10 bases to trimming and J lost 3 bases; unmatched junction nucleotides: 19. The germline V gene encodes CDR1 MGHRA and CDR2 YSYEKL. This CDR3 contains 18 residues. CDR3 bases: TGCGCCACCACCCATGTCAAGGGACAGGGGTCTGGAACAGATACGCAGTATTTT. It codes for CATTHVKGQGSGTDTQYF.

The rearrangement links TRBV13 to TRBJ2-7; D is undetermined. The CDR3 runs 13 residues. Germline V gene sequence: CDR1 PRHDT, CDR2 FYEKMQ (reference sequence). Trimming took off 5 bases at V and 2 bases at J, with 10 bases between the two ends. For the CDR3, the DNA is TGTGCCAGCAGCCTCGACACAGCCTACGAGCAGTACTTC. This sequence encodes CASSLDTAYEQYF.

This clonotype was found once. This chain connects TRBV5-6 to TRBJ1-2, with D tentatively TRBD1 (5 bases). The CDR3 consists of 16 residues. Per germline, CDR1 SGHDT and CDR2 YYEEEE. Trimming took 0 bases from V and 4 from J, leaving 16 bases between them. The CDR3 loop is CASSLAEDGGVYGYTF. The CDR3 DNA reads as TGTGCCAGCAGCTTGGCCGAAGACGGGGGGGTCTATGGCTACACCTTC. Together with reference TRBV5-6 and TRBJ1-2, the CDR3 gives the full variable domain: DAGVTQSPTHLIKTRGQQVTLRCSPKSGHDTVSWYQQALGQGPQFIFQYYEEEERQRGNFPDRFSGHQFPNYSSELNVNALLLGDSALYLCASSLAEDGGVYGYTFGSGTRLTVV.